Each of the 8 T cell receptor beta chains below was sequenced from the same sample in a study of patients and donors after allogeneic stem cell transplantation. MiXCR, run by TCRdb on the RT-PCR reads, gives a single entry per CDR3 protein. The sample includes 150,000 or so distinct CDR3 sequences, roughly 22% of them seen just once. What was sequenced was blood, either unsorted or a sorted T cell fraction (not recorded which). The receptors here all came from a human donor who was either an allogeneic HSCT recipient or a stem cell or donor lymphocyte infusion donor (not recorded which). It is not recorded whose cells these are; they may come from a transplant donor.

This clonotype was seen more than once but under ten times. The chain employs TRBV20-1 and TRBJ2-7; D is unclear. Germline V gene lookup returns CDR1 DFQATT and CDR2 SNEGSKA (reference sequence). This CDR3 comprises 11 residues. Deletions cut 3 bases from V and 3 bases from J, with 6 bases between. This CDR3 is CSARGVYEQYF. Here the CDR3 DNA reads TGCAGTGCTAGGGGTGTCTACGAGCAGTACTTC.

This chain connects TRBV18 to TRBJ2-4, with TRBD2 identical over 14 bases. There are 19 residues in the CDR3. V shed 4 bases, J shed 1 base, and the junction held 9 bases outside the gene matches. Germline V gene data show CDR1 as KGHSH and CDR2 as LQKENI. The CDR3 DNA sequence: TGTGCCAGCTCACTGCCCGGGACTAGCGGGAGTACGGCCAAAAACATTCAGTACTTC. Amino acids: CASSLPGTSGSTAKNIQYF.

The CDR3 nucleotides read TGTGCCAGCAGTTACAGAAACTACAATGAGCAGTTCTTC. It yields the protein CASSYRNYNEQFF. The chain employs TRBV6-5 and TRBJ2-1; D is uncertain. V dropped 2 bases and J dropped 3 bases, with 5 bases sitting between them. CDR1 MNHEY and CDR2 SVGAGI come from the germline V gene. This CDR3 has 13 residues.

The V gene is TRBV20-1, the J gene TRBJ1-4; D uncertain. V was cut by 6 bases and J by 8 bases, with 13 bases left in between. The CDR3 has 12 residues. CDR1 and CDR2 (germline): DFQATT, SNEGSKA (reference sequence). CDR3 sequence: CSAPRGGEKLFF. CDR3 DNA sequence: TGCAGTGCCCCTCGGGGAGGCGAAAAACTGTTTTTT.

This clonotype was counted many times. The chain couples TRBV20-1 to TRBJ1-1; weak D call: TRBD1 (6 bases). There are 14 residues in the CDR3. Germline V CDR1 and CDR2: DFQATT, SNEGSKA (reference sequence). Trimming left V 6 bases short and J 1 base short, with 15 bases between. In nucleotides, the CDR3 is TGCAGTGCCAGGGTAGGGGGAGAGAACACTGAAGCTTTCTTT. It specifies CSARVGGENTEAFF.

J is TRBJ2-2 and V is TRBV5-1; D is unclear. CDR3 length equals 16 residues. The germline CDR1 and CDR2 sequences are SGHRS and YFSETQ. V lost 1 base and J 0 bases, leaving 10 bases between the germline ends. DNA for the CDR3: TGCGCCAGCAGCTTGTTGGATCCCGCGAACACCGGGGAGCTGTTTTTT. Translated, it gives CASSLLDPANTGELFF.

The chain couples TRBV25-1 to TRBJ1-1, with TRBD1 identical over 8 bases. The germline V gene encodes CDR1 MGHDK and CDR2 SYGVNS. Trimming removed 7 bases from V and 1 base from J; junction bases left unmatched: 5. This CDR3 contains 14 residues. The CDR3: CASKVGTGNTEAFF. As DNA, the CDR3 is TGTGCCAGCAAGGTTGGGACAGGGAACACTGAAGCTTTCTTT.

This clonotype was picked up many times. This chain connects TRBV27 to TRBJ1-1; D ambiguous. The CDR3 has 17 amino acids. The V end lost 4 bases, the J end lost 1 base, and 19 bases lay between the germline ends. CDR1 and CDR2 from the germline V gene are MNHEY and SMNVEV (reference sequence). DNA for the CDR3: TGTGCCAGCAGTTCGCTTTACGTGGAATTACCGAACACTGAAGCTTTCTTT. Amino acid sequence: CASSSLYVELPNTEAFF.